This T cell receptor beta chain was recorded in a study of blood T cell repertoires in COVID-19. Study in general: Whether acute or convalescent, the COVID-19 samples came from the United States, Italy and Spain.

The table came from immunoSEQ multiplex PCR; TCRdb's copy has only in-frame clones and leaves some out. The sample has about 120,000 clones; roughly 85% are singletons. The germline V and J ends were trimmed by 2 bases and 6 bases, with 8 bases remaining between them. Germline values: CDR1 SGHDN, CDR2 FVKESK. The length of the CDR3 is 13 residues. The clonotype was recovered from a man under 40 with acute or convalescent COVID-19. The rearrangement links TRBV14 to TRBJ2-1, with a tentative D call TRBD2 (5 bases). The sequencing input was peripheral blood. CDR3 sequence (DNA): TGTGCCAGCAGCCAAATAGCGTCCAATGAGCAGTTCTTC. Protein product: CASSQIASNEQFF.